Included here is one TCR beta chain sequence, with context. Its antigen is not known. Between the trimmed V and J ends, which lost 2 bases and 4 bases, there was a span of 6 bases. This CDR3 contains 11 residues. From germline, CDR1 is SQVTM and CDR2 ANQGSEA. This record comes from a study of post-analysis software for immune sequencing data. Study details: Secondary progressive, relapsing-remitting and progressive-relapsing multiple sclerosis were among the included disease courses. Study conclusions and caveats: Diversity measured as normalized Chao1 was significantly lower in multiple sclerosis patients than in controls. Samples from one preparation batch, clustered by F measure, grouped strongly together. When patients were compared with controls, 4 or 5 TRBV segments were more frequent, TRBV5-6, TRBV5-1 and TRBV20-1 among them.

Tagging with unique molecular identifiers was a feature of the TCR beta cDNA libraries. cDNA molecules numbering 400,000 to 550,000 came from roughly 1 to 10 million T cells. TCRdb called the PCR reads again in MiXCR, with one record for every CDR3 protein. The repertoire holds about 540,000 distinct CDR3 sequences, with around a third as singletons. This TCR derives from a girl under 18 with multiple sclerosis. The sequenced sample was blood. V is TRBV29-1 and J is TRBJ2-7, with D hard to call. The CDR3 region is CSVEKGYEQYF. The DNA for the CDR3 is TGCAGCGTTGAAAAGGGTTACGAGCAGTACTTC.